This TCR beta chain was recorded in a study of Graves' ophthalmopathy and Graves' hyperthyroidism. The sample holds one count of this clonotype. The CDR3 contains 15 residues. V lost 4 bases to trimming and J lost 3 bases; unmatched junction nucleotides: 8. Per the germline V gene, CDR1 is GTSNPN and CDR2 is SVGIG (reference sequence). RNA transcripts yielded amplified TCR beta CDR3 regions. Following a first-round RT-PCR that used HTBI primers, a second-round multiplex PCR was carried out. MiXCR was run by TCRdb on the multiplex PCR reads, yielding one entry per CDR3 protein. In the table there are 600,000 to 700,000 distinct CDR3 sequences, approximately 39% of which are singletons.

The receptor's source is an adult man with Graves' ophthalmopathy. Material for sequencing was peripheral blood. The chain uses TRBV30 and TRBJ1-3; 8 bases line up with TRBD1. The CDR3 protein is CAWKRRGTGGNTIYF. Here the CDR3 DNA reads TGTGCCTGGAAAAGGAGAGGGACAGGTGGAAACACCATATATTTT.